Listed below are T cell receptor beta chains from one sample, sequenced in a study of CXCR3-negative and CXCR3-positive naive CD8 T cells. TCRdb reprocessed the 5' RACE reads and keeps a single row for each CDR3 protein, giving no DNA. Here the sample table reports 50,000 to 65,000 distinct CDR3 sequences. The sequenced material came from naive CXCR3- CD8+ T cells from blood. These receptors originate from a human donor in good health. Some clones in this sample may be carry-over from other donors' samples. Both conserved end residues are part of each CDR3. The order of the fields is V gene, clone size, J gene, CDR3 protein. Clone size is given for some rows only: seen once, a few or many times, or a class if the clone is expanded.

TRBV5-1	-	TRBJ2-3	CASSLDTDTQYF
TRBV20-1	-	TRBJ2-5	CSARDWLGTQETQYF
TRBV20-1	-	TRBJ2-1	CSLPGLAGATKFNEQFF
TRBV12-3/TRBV12-4	-	TRBJ1-1	CASSLSGGTEAFF
TRBV4-2	-	TRBJ2-7	CASSRRTGGINEQYF
TRBV12-3/TRBV12-4	-	TRBJ2-2	CASSFGLAANTGELFF
TRBV6-2/TRBV6-3	-	TRBJ2-7	CASSYGAGGYEQYF
TRBV28	-	TRBJ2-7	CASSLESIKYEQYF
TRBV29-1	-	TRBJ2-2	CSVEDQDLPTGELFF
TRBV6-5	-	TRBJ2-7	CASSLGQLYERYF
TRBV7-6	-	TRBJ1-5	CASSLAVTGQPQHF
TRBV6-2/TRBV6-3	-	TRBJ2-1	CASSRPHRGSSGNEQFF
TRBV5-1	-	TRBJ2-1	CASSLGLAGGVEQFF
TRBV7-9	-	TRBJ1-6	CASSLDEGSSYNSPLHF
TRBV28	-	TRBJ1-1	CASSLAAGGGTEAFF
TRBV7-9	-	TRBJ1-6	CASSYPGSPLHF
TRBV12-3/TRBV12-4	medium-sized	TRBJ1-6	CASGGGSDSPLHF
TRBV7-8	-	TRBJ2-7	CASSFDYPSSYEQYF
TRBV19	-	TRBJ2-1	CASSIPRGRETYNEQFF
TRBV7-8	-	TRBJ1-5	CASSSLYDEPQHF
TRBV20-1	-	TRBJ2-4	CSASKGPGRENIQYF
TRBV7-6	-	TRBJ2-7	CASSLVAGAYEQYF
TRBV20-1	-	TRBJ1-1	CSARDLTGLLNTEAFF